The source of this T cell receptor beta chain is a study of radiotherapy plus CTLA-4 blockade in lung cancer. Study-wide points: There was expansion of tumor-derived TCR clones in blood after radiotherapy plus ipilimumab.

The trim removed 7 bases at V and 4 bases at J, leaving 6 bases unmatched. Per the germline V gene, CDR1 is MDHEN and CDR2 is SYDVKM. CDR3 length: 13 amino acids. This table comes from immunoSEQ multiplex PCR, and its TCRdb copy is limited to in-frame clones, with some not included. The sample includes about 76,000 clones, 60% to 85% of them seen just once. Patients in the study, people with chemo-refractory metastatic non-small-cell lung cancer, received focal radiation plus ipilimumab CTLA-4 blockade. Regarding this clone: Its antigen is as yet unknown.

J is TRBJ2-7 and V is TRBV28; 8 bases align to TRBD1. The input for sequencing was peripheral blood, taken from a patient treated with radiotherapy plus ipilimumab. The source is a human donor with non-small cell lung cancer whose response to radiotherapy plus ipilimumab could not be evaluated. Some clones in this sample may be carry-over from other donors' samples. The CDR3, as DNA: TGTGCCAGCAACTTAGGGGACAGGTACGAGCAGTACTTC. This translates into CASNLGDRYEQYF.